The T cell receptor (beta chain) described here comes from a study of cytomegalovirus exposure and HLA in healthy donors. The overall study: An analysis done earlier identified about 120 million unique TCR beta sequences from about 179 million T cells.

The primer mix had 60 Vbeta and 13 Jbeta primers. Sequencing was performed with immunoSEQ multiplex PCR; in TCRdb, only in-frame clones are kept and a portion is missing. The data contain more than 150,000 clones, around 82% of them singletons. General study points: In a later analysis, HLA-associated beta chains showed higher expansion and lower generation probabilities than comparable chains.

About this clone: Its specificity is not known.

The germline gives CDR1 SGHDN, CDR2 FVKESK. The CDR3 sequence is 15 residues long. The V end was cut by 1 base, the J end by 3 bases, with 13 bases between. Sequencing used PBMCs. V gene TRBV14 combines with J gene TRBJ2-7; tentative D call: TRBD1 (5 bases). This TCR was sampled from a boy aged 2-9 years in good health and CMV-seronegative. Here the CDR3 DNA reads TGTGCCAGCAGCCAAGCAGGGATTAGTGGCTACGAGCAGTACTTC. This gives the protein CASSQAGISGYEQYF.